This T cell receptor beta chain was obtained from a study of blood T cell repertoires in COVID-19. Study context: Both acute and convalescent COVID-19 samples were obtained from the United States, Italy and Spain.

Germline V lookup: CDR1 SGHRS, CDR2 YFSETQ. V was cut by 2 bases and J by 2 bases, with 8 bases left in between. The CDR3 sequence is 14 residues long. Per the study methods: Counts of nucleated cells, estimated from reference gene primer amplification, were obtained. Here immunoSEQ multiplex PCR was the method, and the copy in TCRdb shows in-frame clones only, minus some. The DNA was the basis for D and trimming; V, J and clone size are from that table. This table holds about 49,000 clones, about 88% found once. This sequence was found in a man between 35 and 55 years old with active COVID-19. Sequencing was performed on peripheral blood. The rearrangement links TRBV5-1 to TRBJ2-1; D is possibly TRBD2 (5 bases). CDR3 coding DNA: TGCGCCAGCAGCTTCCGGGATGCCTACAATGAGCAGTTCTTC. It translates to CASSFRDAYNEQFF.